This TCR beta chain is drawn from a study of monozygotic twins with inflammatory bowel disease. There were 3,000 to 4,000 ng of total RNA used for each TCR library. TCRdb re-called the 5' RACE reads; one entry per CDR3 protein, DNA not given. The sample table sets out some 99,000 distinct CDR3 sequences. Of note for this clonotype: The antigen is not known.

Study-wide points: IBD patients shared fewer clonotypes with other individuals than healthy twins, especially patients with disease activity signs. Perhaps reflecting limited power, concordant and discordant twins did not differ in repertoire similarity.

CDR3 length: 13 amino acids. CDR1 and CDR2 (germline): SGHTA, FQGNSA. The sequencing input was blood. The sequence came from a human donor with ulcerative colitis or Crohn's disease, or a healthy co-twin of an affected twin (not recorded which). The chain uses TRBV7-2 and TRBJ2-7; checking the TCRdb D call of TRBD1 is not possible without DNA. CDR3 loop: CASSAGRHYEQYF.